The rows below give T cell receptor beta chains drawn from one sample of a study of T cell changes during pregnancy in multiple sclerosis. Produced via immunoSEQ multiplex PCR; TCRdb's table is partial and in-frame only. The table has about 38,000 clones, 90% to 95% seen once. The sample was CD4+ T cells from peripheral blood mononuclear cells, taken in the third trimester of pregnancy. Receptors were obtained from a female donor in good health, enrolled as a control in a pregnancy study. Each CDR3 is given with its conserved first and last residue. A D gene is named only where the DNA matches it firmly. Where a row states a size, it is once, few, many or the class of an expanded clone; other rows omit it.

v_call: TRBV28
clone_size: -
d_call: -
j_call: TRBJ1-1
cdr3_aa: CASSLGAFSNTEAFF
cdr3_nt: TGTGCCAGCAGTTTAGGAGCCTTCTCGAACACTGAAGCTTTCTTT

v_call: TRBV28
clone_size: -
d_call: -
j_call: TRBJ2-7
cdr3_aa: CASSLGGSSYEQYF
cdr3_nt: TGTGCCAGCAGTTTAGGGGGCAGCTCCTACGAGCAGTACTTC

v_call: TRBV2
clone_size: -
d_call: -
j_call: TRBJ2-5
cdr3_aa: CASSATGQETQYF
cdr3_nt: TGTGCCAGCAGTGCGACAGGACAAGAGACCCAGTACTTC

v_call: TRBV6-5
clone_size: -
d_call: -
j_call: TRBJ1-1
cdr3_aa: CASERGGIAFF
cdr3_nt: TGTGCCAGCGAACGGGGGGGAATAGCTTTCTTT

v_call: TRBV6-4
clone_size: -
d_call: -
j_call: TRBJ2-3
cdr3_aa: CASSDGGATDTQYF
cdr3_nt: TGTGCCAGCAGTGACGGGGGGGCCACAGATACGCAGTATTTT

v_call: TRBV2
clone_size: -
d_call: -
j_call: TRBJ1-1
cdr3_aa: CASTLGATYTEAFF
cdr3_nt: TGTGCCAGCACCTTAGGGGCAACGTACACTGAAGCTTTCTTT

v_call: TRBV5-3
clone_size: -
d_call: TRBD2
j_call: TRBJ2-3
cdr3_aa: CARSLGLAGDLTSTDTQYF
cdr3_nt: TGTGCCAGAAGCTTGGGACTAGCGGGGGACCTCACTAGCACAGATACGCAGTATTTT

v_call: TRBV28
clone_size: -
d_call: -
j_call: TRBJ2-7
cdr3_aa: CASSLWQGWSSYEQYF
cdr3_nt: TGTGCCAGCAGTTTATGGCAAGGATGGAGCTCCTACGAGCAGTACTTC

v_call: TRBV18
clone_size: -
d_call: TRBD1
j_call: TRBJ1-3
cdr3_aa: CASSVTGGGTAGNTIYF
cdr3_nt: TGTGCCAGCTCAGTGACAGGGGGCGGTACGGCTGGAAACACCATATATTTT

v_call: TRBV13
clone_size: -
d_call: TRBD2
j_call: TRBJ2-1
cdr3_aa: CASSLVISGIHNEQFF
cdr3_nt: TGTGCCAGCAGCTTAGTTATTAGCGGGATCCACAATGAGCAGTTCTTC

v_call: TRBV28
clone_size: -
d_call: -
j_call: TRBJ2-3
cdr3_aa: CASSSLNLTGTDTQYF
cdr3_nt: TGTGCCAGCAGTTCCCTCAACCTGACAGGCACAGATACGCAGTATTTT

v_call: TRBV5-4
clone_size: -
d_call: TRBD1
j_call: TRBJ2-1
cdr3_aa: CASSLVGTGYNEQFF
cdr3_nt: TGTGCCAGCAGCTTGGTCGGGACAGGATACAATGAGCAGTTCTTC

v_call: TRBV14
clone_size: -
d_call: TRBD2
j_call: TRBJ2-7
cdr3_aa: CASSQGGSLIYEQYF
cdr3_nt: TGTGCCAGCAGCCAAGGCGGGAGTCTGATCTACGAGCAGTACTTC

v_call: TRBV6-1
clone_size: -
d_call: -
j_call: TRBJ2-7
cdr3_aa: CASIFRDKAEYEQYF
cdr3_nt: TGTGCCAGCATCTTCCGGGACAAGGCCGAATACGAGCAGTACTTC

v_call: TRBV7-9
clone_size: -
d_call: TRBD2
j_call: TRBJ2-1
cdr3_aa: CASRQPGLANYNEQFF
cdr3_nt: TGTGCCAGCAGGCAACCGGGACTAGCGAACTACAATGAGCAGTTCTTC

v_call: TRBV5-6
clone_size: -
d_call: -
j_call: TRBJ1-3
cdr3_aa: CASSLYGVYSGNTIYF
cdr3_nt: TGTGCCAGCAGCTTGTACGGGGTTTACTCTGGAAACACCATATATTTT

v_call: TRBV13
clone_size: -
d_call: TRBD2
j_call: TRBJ2-7
cdr3_aa: CASSWRGALYEQYF
cdr3_nt: TGTGCCAGCAGCTGGCGGGGGGCCCTCTACGAGCAGTACTTC

v_call: TRBV2
clone_size: -
d_call: -
j_call: TRBJ2-1
cdr3_aa: CASSGQTQFF
cdr3_nt: TGTGCCAGCAGTGGACAAACCCAGTTCTTC

v_call: TRBV7-2
clone_size: -
d_call: TRBD2
j_call: TRBJ2-7
cdr3_aa: CASSLGSGANYEQYF
cdr3_nt: TGTGCCAGCAGCCTAGGGAGCGGGGCTAACTACGAGCAGTACTTC

v_call: TRBV7-8
clone_size: -
d_call: -
j_call: TRBJ2-1
cdr3_aa: CASSLVLDLNNEQFF
cdr3_nt: TGTGCCAGCAGCTTAGTCCTCGACTTAAACAATGAGCAGTTCTTC

v_call: TRBV9
clone_size: -
d_call: TRBD2
j_call: TRBJ2-7
cdr3_aa: CASSVGGGGYEQYF
cdr3_nt: TGTGCCAGCAGCGTAGGTGGGGGGGGCTACGAGCAGTACTTC

v_call: TRBV9
clone_size: -
d_call: -
j_call: TRBJ2-5
cdr3_aa: CASSPSLGRETQYF
cdr3_nt: TGTGCCAGCAGCCCCAGCCTAGGAAGGGAGACCCAGTACTTC

v_call: TRBV9
clone_size: -
d_call: -
j_call: TRBJ1-2
cdr3_aa: CASSPMTEDYGYTF
cdr3_nt: TGTGCCAGCAGCCCCATGACAGAAGACTATGGCTACACCTTC

v_call: TRBV10-2
clone_size: once
d_call: TRBD1
j_call: TRBJ1-6
cdr3_aa: CASREPGQGNSPLHF
cdr3_nt: TGCGCCAGCAGGGAACCGGGACAGGGAAATTCACCCCTCCACTTT

v_call: TRBV6-5
clone_size: -
d_call: TRBD2
j_call: TRBJ2-5
cdr3_aa: CASSSVGGGETQYF
cdr3_nt: TGTGCCAGCAGTTCAGTAGGCGGGGGAGAGACCCAGTACTTC

v_call: TRBV2
clone_size: -
d_call: -
j_call: TRBJ1-1
cdr3_aa: CASSVQGKTEAFF
cdr3_nt: TGTGCCAGCAGTGTGCAGGGGAAGACTGAAGCTTTCTTT

v_call: TRBV28
clone_size: -
d_call: -
j_call: TRBJ2-7
cdr3_aa: CASSLHGPHYEQYF
cdr3_nt: TGTGCCAGCAGTCTCCATGGCCCACACTACGAGCAGTACTTC

v_call: TRBV19
clone_size: -
d_call: TRBD1
j_call: TRBJ1-3
cdr3_aa: CASRLDRVAGNTIYF
cdr3_nt: TGTGCCAGCCGTCTCGACAGGGTGGCTGGAAACACCATATATTTT

v_call: TRBV4-1
clone_size: -
d_call: -
j_call: TRBJ1-2
cdr3_aa: CASSQPDSWGYTF
cdr3_nt: TGCGCCAGCAGCCAACCGGACAGTTGGGGCTACACCTTC

v_call: TRBV7-3
clone_size: few
d_call: TRBD1
j_call: TRBJ2-7
cdr3_aa: CASSPNRGTGGSQQYF
cdr3_nt: TGTGCCAGCAGCCCAAACAGAGGGACAGGGGGATCGCAGCAGTACTTC

v_call: TRBV5-1
clone_size: -
d_call: TRBD2
j_call: TRBJ2-7
cdr3_aa: CASSWGGVQRGNYEQYF
cdr3_nt: TGCGCCAGCAGCTGGGGAGGGGTCCAGCGGGGAAACTACGAGCAGTACTTC

v_call: TRBV27
clone_size: -
d_call: TRBD1
j_call: TRBJ2-7
cdr3_aa: CASRWTGPSYEQYF
cdr3_nt: TGTGCCAGCAGATGGACAGGACCAAGCTACGAGCAGTACTTC

v_call: TRBV7-2
clone_size: -
d_call: -
j_call: TRBJ2-3
cdr3_aa: CASSFNQRGDTQYF
cdr3_nt: TGTGCCAGCAGCTTTAACCAAAGGGGGGATACGCAGTATTTT

v_call: TRBV5-1
clone_size: -
d_call: -
j_call: TRBJ2-1
cdr3_aa: CASSLVPGIQNTNEQFF
cdr3_nt: TGCGCCAGCAGCTTGGTTCCGGGAATTCAAAATACCAATGAGCAGTTCTTC

v_call: TRBV27
clone_size: -
d_call: -
j_call: TRBJ2-7
cdr3_aa: CASSLASRGRSYEQYF
cdr3_nt: TGTGCCAGCAGTTTAGCCTCCAGGGGCCGGTCCTACGAGCAGTACTTC

v_call: TRBV5-1
clone_size: -
d_call: -
j_call: TRBJ1-4
cdr3_aa: CASSMMGEPNEKLFF
cdr3_nt: TGCGCCAGCAGCATGATGGGCGAACCCAATGAAAAACTGTTTTTT